What follows is one T cell receptor beta chain and its context. What it binds is not known. Mismatch with germline at one junction end may stem from a read error. Sequencing was performed with immunoSEQ multiplex PCR; in TCRdb, only in-frame clones are kept and a portion is missing. This repertoire shows about 16,000 clones, 71% found once; its top ten account for approximately 10%. These data come from a study of T cell clonotyping in hematopoietic cell transplantation. The V gene's germline CDR1 is SQVTM and CDR2 ANQGSEA. This CDR3 is built from 14 residues. Study-level findings and limits: CD4 and CD8 repertoire contributions could not be separated without sorting.

Sequencing was carried out using peripheral blood mononuclear cells. The source is a woman aged 55-69 years in good health. Some clones in this sample may be carry-over from other donors' samples. The chain has TRBV29-1 and TRBJ1-6, with 7 bases lining up with TRBD1. Here the CDR3 DNA reads TGCACCGTTCTACGTGACAGGGATGTTCCACCCCTCCACTTT. Encoded protein: CTVLRDRDVPPLHF.